This T cell receptor (beta chain) emerged from a study of vaccination effects on CD4 cells after COVID-19. Sequencing followed a ViraFEST assay step that expanded antigen-specific CD4+ T cells with viral peptide pools. Isolating CD4+ T cells followed about 10 days of culture. As their vaccination, participants received two doses of either BNT162b2 or mRNA-1273. The culture medium for over 1.5 million PBMC per well included about 9.2 IU/ml IL-2 and around 10 ug/ml peptides. Fresh IL-2-containing medium replaced half the medium on days 3 and 7. Sequencing used immunoSEQ multiplex PCR; TCRdb keeps in-frame clones, though not all of them. The sample includes about 16,000 clones, 70% of them seen just once. The CDR3 has 13 residues. V was pared by 0 bases and J by 4 bases, with 4 bases between. The V gene's germline CDR1 is SGHRS and CDR2 YFSETQ. This clone is labeled as medium-sized. Antigen unknown.

The chain is built from TRBV5-1 and TRBJ1-4; no firm D call. The receptor was isolated from a human donor who received a COVID-19 vaccine. The sample was CD4+ T cells from PBMCs cultured with SARS-CoV-2 spike peptides, taken after COVID-19 vaccination. Written as DNA, the CDR3 is TGCGCCAGCAGCTTGGAAGGTAATGAAAAACTGTTTTTT. Translating gives CASSLEGNEKLFF.